The 22 T cell receptor beta chains given below trace back to one sample, sequenced in a study of control samples from healthy donors and cancer patients. Sequenced by immunoSEQ multiplex PCR; TCRdb stores in-frame clones only, minus some. The data show some 120,000 clones, roughly 93% seen once. Sequences were obtained from blood. The source is a man aged 25 to 40 in good health.

V usage is TRBV29-1 and J usage is TRBJ1-1; D unresolved. The CDR3 loop spans 13 amino acids. Deletions cut 4 bases from V and 6 bases from J, with 15 bases between. Germline V gene data show CDR1 as SQVTM and CDR2 as ANQGSEA. The chain's CDR3 is CSVGPVARAEAFF. The CDR3 nucleotides read TGCAGCGTTGGCCCCGTCGCCCGGGCTGAAGCTTTCTTT.

The chain uses TRBV5-1 and TRBJ1-3; D is uncertain. The CDR3 sequence is 15 residues long. V was cut by 0 bases and J by 0 bases, with 7 bases left in between. Germline loops: CDR1 SGHRS, CDR2 YFSETQ. Written as DNA, the CDR3 is TGCGCCAGCAGCTTGGCACACCCCTCTGGAAACACCATATATTTT. It codes for CASSLAHPSGNTIYF.

V and J are TRBV18 and TRBJ1-1; D perhaps matches TRBD1 (6 bases). The CDR3 extends over 15 amino acids. Trimming pared 6 bases from V and 4 bases from J, leaving 18 bases between. In germline, CDR1 is KGHSH, CDR2 LQKENI. The chain's CDR3 is CASSPGTGLGTEAFF. The CDR3 DNA reads TGTGCCAGCTCCCCCGGCACAGGGTTGGGCACTGAAGCTTTCTTT. Combining the CDR3 with reference TRBV18 and TRBJ1-1 gives the whole variable domain NAGVMQNPRHLVRRRGQEARLRCSPMKGHSHVYWYRQLPEEGLKFMVYLQKENIIDESGMPKERFSAEFPKEGPSILRIQQVVRGDSAAYFCASSPGTGLGTEAFFGQGTRLTVV.

This clone was seen only once. V usage is TRBV6-5 and J usage is TRBJ1-4; tentative D call: TRBD1 (5 bases). The CDR3 sequence is 14 residues long. Trimming shortened V by 6 bases and J by 10 bases, and 18 bases separated the two germline ends. Per germline, CDR1 MNHEY and CDR2 SVGAGI. The CDR3 DNA reads TGTGCCAGCAGCAACGCGGGGGTCCAGGGAAAACTGTTTTTT. Translation gives CASSNAGVQGKLFF.

This clone was seen just once. The chain has TRBV4-2 and TRBJ1-1, with D perhaps TRBD1 (6 bases). Germline V gene lookup returns CDR1 LGHNA and CDR2 YNFKEQ. This CDR3 is built from 14 residues. Deletions cut 3 bases from V and 2 bases from J, with 10 bases between. The CDR3 protein is CASSHSRGNTEAFF. The CDR3 nucleotides are TGTGCCAGCAGCCACTCCAGGGGAAACACTGAAGCTTTCTTT.

This chain connects TRBV5-5 to TRBJ2-1; 12 bases match TRBD2. Trimming cost V 1 base and J 8 bases; bases outside gene matches: 13. The CDR3 spans 18 residues. Germline V CDR1 and CDR2: SGHKS, YYEKEE (reference sequence). CDR3 DNA: TGTGCCAGCAGCTTGCGAAGGGGACTAGCGGGTTCTGGGGATGAGCAGTTCTTC. Translated: CASSLRRGLAGSGDEQFF.

The chain has TRBV12-3 or TRBV12-4 and TRBJ1-2, with no clear D. The CDR3 covers 13 residues. Trimming shortened V by 5 bases and J by 3 bases, and 10 bases separated the two germline ends. The CDR3 DNA reads as TGTGCCAGCAGTCCGACCCGATACTATGGCTACACCTTC. It codes for CASSPTRYYGYTF.

The chain links TRBV11-2 to TRBJ2-3; 11 nucleotides align to TRBD2. CDR3 size: 16 residues. CDR1 is SGHAT, CDR2 FQNNGV, per germline. Unmatched junction bases numbered 5, after V lost 2 bases and J lost 4 bases. In DNA form, the CDR3 reads TGTGCCAGCAGCTTATTAGCGGGGGGGGTATCAGATACGCAGTATTTT. It encodes CASSLLAGGVSDTQYF.

The DNA for the CDR3 is TGTGCCAGCAGCCAAGGAGAGCCCTACGAGCAGTACTTC. Translation gives CASSQGEPYEQYF. The V call is TRBV14, the J call TRBJ2-7; no definite D call. The V end lost 1 base, the J end lost 2 bases, and 6 bases lay between the germline ends. Per the germline V gene, CDR1 is SGHDN and CDR2 is FVKESK. The CDR3 sequence is 13 residues long.

The genes are TRBV5-1 and TRBJ2-1; D is uncertain. The CDR3 covers 15 residues. Germline loops: CDR1 SGHRS, CDR2 YFSETQ. V gave up 3 bases and J gave up 0 bases, with 10 bases separating them. This CDR3 is CASSSLISSYNEQFF. In nucleotides, the CDR3 is TGCGCCAGCAGCTCTTTAATCAGCTCCTACAATGAGCAGTTCTTC.

The V and J genes are TRBV3-1 (or the pseudogene TRBV3-2) and TRBJ2-5; D gene uncertain. CDR3 length: 12 amino acids. Trimming pared 6 bases from V and 9 bases from J, leaving 14 bases between. Germline values: CDR1 LGHDT, CDR2 YNNKEL (reference sequence). In DNA form, the CDR3 reads TGTGCCAGCAGGGATGCGGCGGTATCCCAGTACTTC. Protein: CASRDAAVSQYF.

This clone was recorded a few times. This chain uses TRBV18 with TRBJ2-1; perhaps TRBD1 as D (5 bases). CDR1 KGHSH and CDR2 LQKENI come from the germline V gene. This CDR3 is built from 16 residues. Trimming removed 6 bases from V and 0 bases from J, with 15 bases in between. The CDR3 sequence is CASSPLQASSYNEQFF. The CDR3 DNA sequence: TGTGCCAGCTCTCCGTTACAGGCTAGCTCCTACAATGAGCAGTTCTTC.

The rearrangement joins TRBV30 to TRBJ1-1; 7 bases map to TRBD1. Germline V gives CDR1 GTSNPN, CDR2 SVGIG (reference sequence). J was trimmed by 0 bases and V by 3 bases; bases with no gene match: 4. This CDR3 contains 14 residues. The CDR3 is CAWSRDRMNTEAFF. The CDR3 coding sequence is TGTGCCTGGAGCAGGGACAGAATGAACACTGAAGCTTTCTTT.

This clone was seen only once. The V call is TRBV7-3, the J call TRBJ1-1, with D unclear. This CDR3 is 13 amino acids long. With 1 base removed from V and 1 base from J, the gap between germline ends came to 4 bases. Germline V gene data show CDR1 as SGHTA and CDR2 as FQGTGA. CDR3 sequence (DNA): TGTGCCAGCAGCTTAAAGGCGAACACTGAAGCTTTCTTT. Residues: CASSLKANTEAFF.

The rearrangement uses TRBV2 and TRBJ2-2, with 8 bases lining up with TRBD2. Losses at the gene ends were 6 bases for V and 5 bases for J; bases not matched to a gene: 8. The CDR3 contains 15 residues. Germline CDR1 reads SNHLY; CDR2 reads FYNNEI. The DNA of the CDR3 is TGTGCCAGCAGAACCGGGGGGGCGGATACCGGGGAGCTGTTTTTT. It is translated as CASRTGGADTGELFF.

The chain couples TRBV5-6 to TRBJ1-6; D is unclear. The ends were cut back, 1 base at V and 7 bases at J, with 6 bases in the middle. Germline V gene sequence: CDR1 SGHDT, CDR2 YYEEEE. CDR3 length: 13 amino acids. The CDR3 is CASSLLPNSPLHF. The CDR3 region has the DNA TGTGCCAGCAGCTTGCTGCCGAATTCACCCCTCCACTTT.

This clone was detected only a few times. CDR3 sequence reads: CASSTRDSEAYEQYV. For the CDR3, the DNA is TGTGCCAGCAGCACCCGGGACAGTGAGGCCTACGAGCAGTACGTC. The chain links TRBV6-5 to TRBJ2-7; 7 bases match TRBD1. The CDR3 consists of 15 residues. Trimming cost V 6 bases and J 2 bases; bases outside gene matches: 10. Germline CDR1 and CDR2: MNHEY and SVGAGI.

V is TRBV5-1 and J is TRBJ2-1; 8 bases match TRBD2. V lost 0 bases and J lost 7; bases outside the gene matches: 9. The CDR3 length is 16 residues. The germline gives CDR1 SGHRS, CDR2 YFSETQ. CDR3 residues: CASSLAGTRGVNEQFF. The CDR3 nucleotides read TGCGCCAGCAGCTTGGCCGGGACTAGGGGTGTTAATGAGCAGTTCTTC.

This clone was counted between two and nine times. The genes are TRBV19 and TRBJ2-1; 7 bases are shared with TRBD1. The CDR3 is 15 residues long. The V segment lost 6 bases and the J segment 5 bases; nucleotides outside the gene matches: 10. Germline CDR1 is LNHDA and CDR2 is SQIVND (reference sequence). Written as DNA, the CDR3 is TGTGCCAGTAGGCGCAAGGGGGCGCACAACAATGAGCAGTTCTTC. Its translation: CASRRKGAHNNEQFF.

The V and J genes are TRBV27 and TRBJ2-7, with D possibly TRBD1 on 6 matching bases. The CDR3 covers 14 residues. Trimming left V 3 bases short and J 3 bases short, with 12 bases between. The germline V gene encodes CDR1 MNHEY and CDR2 SMNVEV (reference sequence). CDR3 in DNA: TGTGCCAGCAGTTTTGTCAGGGGAAGCTACGAGCAGTACTTC. Translated: CASSFVRGSYEQYF.

This sequence joins TRBV6-5 and TRBJ1-1; D gene unclear. Germline CDR1 reads MNHEY; CDR2 reads SVGAGI. The CDR3 runs 14 residues. The V end lost 6 bases, the J end lost 1 base, and 12 bases lay between the germline ends. CDR3 amino acids: CASRKAIPNTEAFF. As DNA, the CDR3 is TGTGCCAGCAGGAAAGCTATACCGAACACTGAAGCTTTCTTT.

The CDR3 is CASSVDGPPPLNTDTQYF. The CDR3, as DNA: TGTGCCAGCAGCGTGGATGGGCCACCACCGTTAAACACAGATACGCAGTATTTT. The chain is built from TRBV11-2 and TRBJ2-3; D remains unclear. CDR1 is SGHAT and CDR2 is FQNNGV in the germline V gene. The CDR3 has 18 amino acids. V was pared by 5 bases and J by 2 bases, with 23 bases between.